This TCR beta chain derives from a study of a mutant IDH1 vaccine in newly diagnosed glioma. Study details: With temozolomide cycles, or 4-6 weeks after radiotherapy alone, vaccination was started. Former treatment meant radiotherapy, temozolomide, or both; the majority had gotten both.

This clone was detected a few times. Its antigen is not known. The repertoire was sequenced with immunoSEQ multiplex PCR; TCRdb's copy has only in-frame clones and lacks some. The repertoire holds around 41,000 clones, with roughly nine tenths as singletons. Sample time point: week 35, safety follow-up. One vaccine dose held 300 ug of mutant IDH1 20-mer peptide and came with topical imiquimod. The CDR3 spans 14 residues. V lost 2 bases and J 1 base, leaving 8 bases between the germline ends. The germline gives CDR1 MRHNA, CDR2 SNTAGT. The sample consisted of PBMCs, taken from a glioma patient whose treatment included an IDH1 peptide vaccine. The chain recombines TRBV6-4 with TRBJ1-1, with no clear D. The TCR sequence derives from a man aged 35 to 55 with glioma. DNA for the CDR3: TGTGCCAGCAGTGACGGGAGTCCGAACACTGAAGCTTTCTTT. It yields the protein CASSDGSPNTEAFF.